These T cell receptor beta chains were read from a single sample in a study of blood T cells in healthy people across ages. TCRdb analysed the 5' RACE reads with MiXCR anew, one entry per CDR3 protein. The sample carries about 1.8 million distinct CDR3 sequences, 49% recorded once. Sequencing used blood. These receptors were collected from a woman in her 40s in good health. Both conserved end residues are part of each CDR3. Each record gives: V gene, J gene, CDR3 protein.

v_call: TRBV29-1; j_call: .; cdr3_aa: CSVKGGLAGVETQYF
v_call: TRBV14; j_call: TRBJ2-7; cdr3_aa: CASSQELGGSYEQYF
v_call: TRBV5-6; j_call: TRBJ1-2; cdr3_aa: CASSLAGGLNYGYTF
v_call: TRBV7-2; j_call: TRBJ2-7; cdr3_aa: CASSLGGGACEQYF
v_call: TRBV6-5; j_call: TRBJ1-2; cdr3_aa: CASSYSTTTLGYGYTF
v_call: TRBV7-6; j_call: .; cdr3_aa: CASSPDSGEQYF
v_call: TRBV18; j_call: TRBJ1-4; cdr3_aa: CASSPPQGISEKLFF
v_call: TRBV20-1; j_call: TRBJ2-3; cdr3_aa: CSARPRDSTGTQYF
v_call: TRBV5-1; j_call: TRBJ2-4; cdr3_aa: CASSLAGSGAAKNIQYF
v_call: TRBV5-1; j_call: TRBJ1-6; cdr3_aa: CASSPQELQRNYNSPLHF
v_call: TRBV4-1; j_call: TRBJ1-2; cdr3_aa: CASSQDDTGANYGYTF
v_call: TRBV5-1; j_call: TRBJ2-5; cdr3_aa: CASSLAGLAGATPQETQYF
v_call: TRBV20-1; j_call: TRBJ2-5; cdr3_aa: CSAGPGWAGPGETQYF
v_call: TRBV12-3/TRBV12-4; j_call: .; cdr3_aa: CASSFERGGETQYF
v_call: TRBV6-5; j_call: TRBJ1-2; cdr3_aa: CASSYSTGHGYTF